This T cell receptor beta chain comes out of a study of CD8+ T cells in alopecia areata. Study summary: Patients took tofacitinib for 6 to 18 months, followed by 6 drug-free months. Findings of the study overall: Numerous clones, expanded in lesions, remained in scalp and blood during tofacitinib.

This clone was seen a handful of times. Its cognate antigen is unknown. Treatment described: oral pan-JAK inhibitor, 5-10 mg twice daily. RNA extraction and reverse transcription yielded cDNA as sequencing template. Profiling relied on immunoSEQ multiplex PCR, and the TCRdb table lists in-frame clones only, not all of them. The table lists about 130,000 clones, about 59% of them singletons. This material consisted of CD8+ T cells sorted from blood, taken at week 4, from a patient treated with tofacitinib. The sequence came from a human donor with alopecia areata.

CDR3 in DNA: TGTGCCATCAGCGAGGGCGGGACAGTTACTGAAGCTTTCTTT. Protein product: CAISEGGTVTEAFF. The chain links TRBV10-3 to TRBJ1-1; 7 bases are shared with TRBD1. J lost 5 bases, V lost 6 bases, and 9 bases had no gene match. The CDR3 runs 14 residues. Germline CDR1 and CDR2: ENHRY and SYGVKD.